A selection of T cell receptor beta chains follows, all from one sample in a study of human T cells and chemical hapten exposure. TCRdb re-derived calls from the RACE reads in MiXCR, one entry per CDR3 protein. This table has about 82,000 distinct CDR3 sequences, 7% to 9% appearing once. The sample comprised whole blood. The receptors come from a male donor in good health. Some clones in this sample may be carry-over from other donors' samples. The CDR3 runs from the conserved cysteine through the conserved F or W.

CDR3 protein: CAWKGEEAFF
V gene: TRBV30
J gene: TRBJ1-1

CDR3 protein: CSAPDSGGAKNIQYF
V gene: TRBV20-1
J gene: TRBJ2-4

CDR3 protein: CASSLARDIRRSSGNTIYF
V gene: TRBV7-9
J gene: TRBJ1-3

CDR3 protein: CASSSRGRTEAFF
V gene: TRBV11-3
J gene: TRBJ1-1

CDR3 protein: CASSPPFPTDTQYF
V gene: TRBV18
J gene: TRBJ2-3

CDR3 protein: CASSRGLAGVNEQFF
V gene: TRBV7-9
J gene: TRBJ2-1

CDR3 protein: CASSLGRNEQYF
V gene: TRBV12-3/TRBV12-4
J gene: TRBJ2-7

CDR3 protein: CASRASTVDQPQHF
V gene: TRBV2
J gene: TRBJ1-5

CDR3 protein: CATSRSGYLYEQYF
V gene: TRBV15
J gene: TRBJ2-7

CDR3 protein: CSVKAGTGSTDTQYF
V gene: TRBV29-1
J gene: TRBJ2-3

CDR3 protein: CASSLYRTGKGLDTRYF
V gene: TRBV12-3/TRBV12-4
J gene: TRBJ2-3

CDR3 protein: CASSAQGPVNEQFF
V gene: TRBV4-1
J gene: TRBJ2-1

CDR3 protein: CASSYSSYNEQFF
V gene: TRBV6-5
J gene: TRBJ2-1

CDR3 protein: CASSVAYSDTQYF
V gene: TRBV9
J gene: TRBJ2-3

CDR3 protein: CSAKGTAANYGYTF
V gene: TRBV20-1
J gene: TRBJ1-2

CDR3 protein: CASSPFGSQGEYGYTF
V gene: TRBV18
J gene: TRBJ1-2

CDR3 protein: CASQRASRTYEQYF
V gene: TRBV27
J gene: TRBJ2-7

CDR3 protein: CAISESTPGTGLQPQHF
V gene: TRBV10-3
J gene: TRBJ1-5

CDR3 protein: CASSDSAEFDTGELFF
V gene: TRBV3-1
J gene: TRBJ2-2

CDR3 protein: CAISDREDTQYF
V gene: TRBV10-3
J gene: TRBJ2-3

CDR3 protein: CSVADRGIYNEQFF
V gene: TRBV29-1
J gene: TRBJ2-1

CDR3 protein: CASSVRGSGANVLTF
V gene: TRBV9
J gene: TRBJ2-6

CDR3 protein: CASSQDRALNTEAFF
V gene: TRBV4-3
J gene: TRBJ1-1

CDR3 protein: CASSLFPTDTQYF
V gene: TRBV27
J gene: TRBJ2-3

CDR3 protein: CASSLEPGLAGTNEQFF
V gene: TRBV5-6
J gene: TRBJ2-1

CDR3 protein: CSARDLSGYEQYF
V gene: TRBV20-1
J gene: TRBJ2-7

CDR3 protein: CASSQDKGLRQPQHF
V gene: TRBV4-1
J gene: TRBJ1-5

CDR3 protein: CSARDDSDTQYF
V gene: TRBV20-1
J gene: TRBJ2-3

CDR3 protein: CASKNLDSFGEQYF
V gene: TRBV2
J gene: TRBJ2-7

CDR3 protein: CASSPPAGANVLTF
V gene: TRBV18
J gene: TRBJ2-6

CDR3 protein: CASSQEWVGNSPLHF
V gene: TRBV14
J gene: TRBJ1-6

CDR3 protein: CASVENTEAFF
V gene: TRBV12-5
J gene: TRBJ1-1

CDR3 protein: CSARDRGTLEAFF
V gene: TRBV20-1
J gene: TRBJ1-1

CDR3 protein: CSVLPAGLEAFF
V gene: TRBV29-1
J gene: TRBJ1-1

CDR3 protein: CATSDDEDTQYF
V gene: TRBV24-1
J gene: TRBJ2-3

CDR3 protein: CASSPWGTGVNGYTF
V gene: TRBV18
J gene: TRBJ1-2

CDR3 protein: CSALQGAGNQPQHF
V gene: TRBV20-1
J gene: TRBJ1-5

CDR3 protein: CASSYSFSNQPQHF
V gene: TRBV6-5
J gene: TRBJ1-5

CDR3 protein: CSARDPAGGYEQYF
V gene: TRBV20-1
J gene: TRBJ2-7

CDR3 protein: CSVGTGGREKLFF
V gene: TRBV29-1
J gene: TRBJ1-4

CDR3 protein: CASSDSPPSGANVLTF
V gene: TRBV6-4
J gene: TRBJ2-6

CDR3 protein: CASSVATSGRQETQYF
V gene: TRBV9
J gene: TRBJ2-5

CDR3 protein: CASSPHVGAGGTYNEQFF
V gene: TRBV7-8
J gene: TRBJ2-1

CDR3 protein: CSARRSMWESGLGTQYF
V gene: TRBV20-1
J gene: TRBJ2-3

CDR3 protein: CASSFPDRGRQETQYF
V gene: TRBV27
J gene: TRBJ2-5

CDR3 protein: CASSSGQGTYEQYF
V gene: TRBV7-2
J gene: TRBJ2-7

CDR3 protein: CASSQVLQGSNEKLFF
V gene: TRBV4-2
J gene: TRBJ1-4

CDR3 protein: CAISETGQNTNEQFF
V gene: TRBV10-3
J gene: TRBJ2-1

CDR3 protein: CASRSSEGHTGELFF
V gene: TRBV6-5
J gene: TRBJ2-2

CDR3 protein: CAWSARGGEQFF
V gene: TRBV30
J gene: TRBJ2-1

CDR3 protein: CASSSRTGMSGYTF
V gene: TRBV7-9
J gene: TRBJ1-2

CDR3 protein: CASSFREIIKNTGELFF
V gene: TRBV5-1
J gene: TRBJ2-2

CDR3 protein: CATDTRGFYEQYF
V gene: TRBV6-1
J gene: TRBJ2-7

CDR3 protein: CASSPAAGGSGKTQYF
V gene: TRBV7-6
J gene: TRBJ2-5

CDR3 protein: CASSFGAGIDTQYF
V gene: TRBV13
J gene: TRBJ2-3

CDR3 protein: CASSVRGRNEQFF
V gene: TRBV9
J gene: TRBJ2-1

CDR3 protein: CASSSGPGGPLDNEQFF
V gene: TRBV5-4
J gene: TRBJ2-1

CDR3 protein: CRMIRGSGTEAFF
V gene: TRBV20-1
J gene: TRBJ1-1

CDR3 protein: CSVLRSYGYTF
V gene: TRBV29-1
J gene: TRBJ1-2